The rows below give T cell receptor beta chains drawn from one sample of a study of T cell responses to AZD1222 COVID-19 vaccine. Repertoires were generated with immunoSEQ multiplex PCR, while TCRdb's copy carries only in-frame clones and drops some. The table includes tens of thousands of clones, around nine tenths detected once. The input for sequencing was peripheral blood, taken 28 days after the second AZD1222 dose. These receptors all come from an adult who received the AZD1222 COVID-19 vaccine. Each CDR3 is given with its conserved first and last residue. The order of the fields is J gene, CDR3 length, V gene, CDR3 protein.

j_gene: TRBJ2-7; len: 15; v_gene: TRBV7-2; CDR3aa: CASSLLSTESYEQYF
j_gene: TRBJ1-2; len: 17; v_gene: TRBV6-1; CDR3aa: CASSELFGAQTNYGYTF
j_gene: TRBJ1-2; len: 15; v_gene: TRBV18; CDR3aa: CASSPPTGPGLGYTF
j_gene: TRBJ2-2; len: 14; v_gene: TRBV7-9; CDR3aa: CASSLSAWAGELFF
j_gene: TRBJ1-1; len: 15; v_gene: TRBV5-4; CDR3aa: CASSYGGTGPTEAFF
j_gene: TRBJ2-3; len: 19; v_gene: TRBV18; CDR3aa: CASSPQGPPGLSSTDTQYF
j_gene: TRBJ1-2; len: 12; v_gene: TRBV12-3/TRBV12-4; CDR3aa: CASSLGHYGYTF
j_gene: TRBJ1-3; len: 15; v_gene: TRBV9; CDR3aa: CASSRDRAPGNTIYF
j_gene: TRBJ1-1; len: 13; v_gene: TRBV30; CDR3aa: CAWVGQGISEAFF
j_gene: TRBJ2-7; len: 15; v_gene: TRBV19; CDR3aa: CASSQYAGNSYEQYF
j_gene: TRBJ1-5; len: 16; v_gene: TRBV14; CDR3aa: CASSQGSVGFNQPQHF